This T cell receptor beta chain was retrieved from a study of blood T cells in healthy people across ages. Study-level results: Per-million-T-cell TCR beta diversity fell roughly linearly with age. Fewer expanded clones and more diversity marked long-lived versus aged donors.

Then a second PCR, running roughly 6 to 11 cycles, was carried out with a sample-barcoded 5' primer and a J-beta primer mix. The template-switch adaptor, which had 12 random nucleotides, put a tag on each cDNA molecule. A minimum of 2.5 million CDR3-containing paired-end reads was obtained for each sample. One entry per CDR3 protein results from TCRdb running MiXCR on the 5' RACE reads. This table has 2 million or so distinct CDR3 sequences, around 50% appearing once. V trimming: 5 bases; J trimming: 4 bases; junction bases outside the gene matches: 6. The germline V gene encodes CDR1 SEHNR and CDR2 FQNEAQ (reference sequence). The CDR3 runs to 14 residues. Regarding this clonotype: The antigen remains unidentified.

Material for sequencing was blood. The chain combines TRBV7-9 with TRBJ1-1, with 8 bases identical to TRBD1. The clonotype was recovered from a middle-aged woman in good health. Here the CDR3 reads CASSREQGGTEAFF. The CDR3 coding sequence is TGTGCCAGCAGCCGGGAACAGGGGGGCACTGAAGCTTTCTTT.